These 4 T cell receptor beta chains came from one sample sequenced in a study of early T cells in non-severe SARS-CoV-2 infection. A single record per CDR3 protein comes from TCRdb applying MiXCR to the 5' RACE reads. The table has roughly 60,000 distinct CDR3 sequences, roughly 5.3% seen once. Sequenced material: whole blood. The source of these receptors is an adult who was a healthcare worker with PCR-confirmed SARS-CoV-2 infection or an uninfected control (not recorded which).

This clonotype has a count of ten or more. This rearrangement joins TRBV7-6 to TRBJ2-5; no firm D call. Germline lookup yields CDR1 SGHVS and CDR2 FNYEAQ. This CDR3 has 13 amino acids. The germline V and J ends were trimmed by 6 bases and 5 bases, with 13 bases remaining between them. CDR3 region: CASSFTRFETQYF. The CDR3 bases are TGTGCCAGCAGTTTTACCAGATTTGAGACCCAGTACTTC.

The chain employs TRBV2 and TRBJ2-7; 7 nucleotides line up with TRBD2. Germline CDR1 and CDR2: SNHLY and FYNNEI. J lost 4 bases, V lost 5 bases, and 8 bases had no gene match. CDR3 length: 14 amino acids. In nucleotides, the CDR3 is TGTGCCAGCAGTAGGACTAGTTTTGGTTACGAGCAGTACTTC. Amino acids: CASSRTSFGYEQYF.

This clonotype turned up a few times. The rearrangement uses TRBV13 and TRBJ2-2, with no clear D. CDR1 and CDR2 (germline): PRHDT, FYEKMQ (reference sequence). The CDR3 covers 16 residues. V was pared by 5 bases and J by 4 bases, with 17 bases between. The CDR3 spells CASSPLSSAGTGELFF. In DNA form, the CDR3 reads TGTGCCAGCAGCCCCTTGTCGAGCGCCGGCACCGGGGAGCTGTTTTTT.

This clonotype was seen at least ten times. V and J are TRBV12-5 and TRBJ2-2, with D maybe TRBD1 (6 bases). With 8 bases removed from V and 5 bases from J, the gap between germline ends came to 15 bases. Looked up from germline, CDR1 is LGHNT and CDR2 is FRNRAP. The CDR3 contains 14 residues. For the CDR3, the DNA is TGTGCTAGTCGCCGGGGACAAACGACCGGGGAGCTGTTTTTT. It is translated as CASRRGQTTGELFF.